These T cell receptor beta chains were read from a single sample in a study of identical twins. In TCRdb, the 5' RACE reads were re-called with MiXCR into one record per CDR3 protein. This sample has 230,000 or so distinct CDR3 sequences, with about 9% found just once. The sample also formed part of further work on yellow fever vaccine responses in identical twins.

The specimen was CD8+ T cells sorted from blood. These receptors all stem from a woman younger than 30 in good health. Both conserved end residues are part of each CDR3. The D gene is left open where the match is weak. The size of a clone is reported for some rows only, either as once, few or many, or as a class for expanded clones.

TRBV12-3/TRBV12-4,TRBJ2-7,TRBD2,many,TGTGCCAGCAGTTTTGCGGGGGGGAAGCCCGAGCAGTACTTC,CASSFAGGKPEQYF
TRBV9,TRBJ2-2,NA,few,TGTGCCAGCAGCGTACCCCTCGGTAGGCCCGACACCGGGGAGCTGTTTTTT,CASSVPLGRPDTGELFF
TRBV25-1,TRBJ2-5,TRBD1,NA,TGTGCCAGACGGGACAGAGGGTTGCAAGAGACCCAGTACTTC,CARRDRGLQETQYF
TRBV4-1,TRBJ2-3,TRBD2,many,TGCGCCAGCAGCCAAGAGACTAGCGGGAGTGCAGATACGCAGTATTTT,CASSQETSGSADTQYF
TRBV25-1,TRBJ2-3,TRBD2,few,TGTGCCAGCAGGGTGGGACTAGCGGGAGTAGATACGCAGTATTTT,CASRVGLAGVDTQYF
TRBV5-6,TRBJ2-3,NA,NA,TGTGCCAGCAGCTTGAGGGGTTTGGTCACAGATACGCAGTATTTT,CASSLRGLVTDTQYF
TRBV7-9,TRBJ2-7,NA,NA,TGTGCCAGCGCGTGGGCTGAAGGGACGGACGAGCAGTACTTC,CASAWAEGTDEQYF
TRBV28,TRBJ2-1,TRBD1,few,TGTGCCAGCAGTTTCCCGGGACAGGGGAATGTTAATGCCCGAAATGAGCAGTTCTTC,CASSFPGQGNVNARNEQFF
TRBV29-1,TRBJ2-2,NA,NA,TGCAGCATCCGAGGAGACACCGGGGAGCTGTTTTTT,CSIRGDTGELFF
TRBV29-1,TRBJ2-2,NA,many,TGCAGCGTTTTCGGGGACGGACAGAACACCGGGGAGCTGTTTTTT,CSVFGDGQNTGELFF
TRBV9,TRBJ2-3,NA,few,TGTGCCAGCAGTGGACTCACAGATACGCAGTATTTT,CASSGLTDTQYF
TRBV29-1,TRBJ2-7,NA,many,TGCAGCGTTGAAGTGGGGAACCCCTACGAGCAGTACTTC,CSVEVGNPYEQYF
TRBV19,TRBJ2-3,NA,NA,TGTGCCAGTAGTTTCGGCTATACGCAGTATTTT,CASSFGYTQYF
TRBV20-1,TRBJ2-5,TRBD2,few,TGCAGTGCTAGAGACTATGGGTTGCAACTAGCGGGAGCAGGCGAGACCCAGTACTTC,CSARDYGLQLAGAGETQYF
TRBV5-1,TRBJ2-3,TRBD2,NA,TGCGCCAGCAGTATAACTAGCGCGTTAGATACGCAGTATTTT,CASSITSALDTQYF
TRBV12-3/TRBV12-4,TRBJ2-1,NA,few,TGTGCCAGCAGTCTGCCGGGTGAGCAGTTCTTC,CASSLPGEQFF